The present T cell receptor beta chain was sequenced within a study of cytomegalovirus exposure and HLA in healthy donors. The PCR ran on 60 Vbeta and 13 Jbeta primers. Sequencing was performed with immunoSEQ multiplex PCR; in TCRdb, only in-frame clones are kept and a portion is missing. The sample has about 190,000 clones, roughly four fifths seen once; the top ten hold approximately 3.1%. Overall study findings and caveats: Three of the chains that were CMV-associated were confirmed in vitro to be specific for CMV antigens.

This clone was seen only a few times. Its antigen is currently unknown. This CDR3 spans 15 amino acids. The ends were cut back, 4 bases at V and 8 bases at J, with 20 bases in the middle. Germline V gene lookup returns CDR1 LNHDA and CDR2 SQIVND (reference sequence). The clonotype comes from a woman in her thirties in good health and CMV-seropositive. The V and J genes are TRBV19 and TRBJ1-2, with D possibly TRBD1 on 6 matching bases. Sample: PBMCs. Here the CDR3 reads CASSRRQGKENGYTF. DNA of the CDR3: TGTGCCAGTAGTAGACGTCAGGGGAAGGAAAACGGCTACACCTTC.